This T cell receptor beta chain was captured in a study of patients and donors after allogeneic stem cell transplantation. TCRdb redid the calling of the RT-PCR reads with MiXCR, one entry per CDR3 protein. This sample yields about a million distinct CDR3 sequences, of which around 17% are seen a single time; 5% to 7.5% belongs to the top ten. V was shortened by 3 bases and J by 0 bases, with 12 bases between the two germline ends. Germline V gene data show CDR1 as SGDLS and CDR2 as YYNGEE. The CDR3 extends over 15 amino acids. The clonotype originates from a human donor who was either an allogeneic HSCT recipient or a stem cell or donor lymphocyte infusion donor (not recorded which). It is not recorded whose cells these are; they may come from a transplant donor. The rearrangement joins TRBV9 to TRBJ2-5; D is perhaps TRBD1 (6 bases). Material for sequencing was blood, either unsorted or a sorted T cell fraction (not recorded which). The DNA of the CDR3 is TGTGCCAGCAGCGAGGGACACCAGTACCAAGAGACCCAGTACTTC. It codes for CASSEGHQYQETQYF.